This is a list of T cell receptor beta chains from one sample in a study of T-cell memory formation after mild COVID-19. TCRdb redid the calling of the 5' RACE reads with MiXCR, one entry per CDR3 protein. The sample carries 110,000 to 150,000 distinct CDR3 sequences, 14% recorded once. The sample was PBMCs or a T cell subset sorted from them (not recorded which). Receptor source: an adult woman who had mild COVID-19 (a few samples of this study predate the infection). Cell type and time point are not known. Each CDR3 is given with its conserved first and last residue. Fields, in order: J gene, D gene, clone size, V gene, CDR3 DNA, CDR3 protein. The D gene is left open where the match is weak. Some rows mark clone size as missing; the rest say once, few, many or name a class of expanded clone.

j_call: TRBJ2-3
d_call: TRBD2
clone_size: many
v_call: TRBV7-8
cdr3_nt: TGTGCCAGCAGCCTTATCGGCCTAGCGGGCACAGATACGCAGTATTTT
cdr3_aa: CASSLIGLAGTDTQYF

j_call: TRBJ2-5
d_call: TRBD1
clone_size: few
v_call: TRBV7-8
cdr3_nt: TGTGCCAGCAGCTTAGCGGGGGGAGAAGGGACAGGGACCCAGTACTTC
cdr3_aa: CASSLAGGEGTGTQYF

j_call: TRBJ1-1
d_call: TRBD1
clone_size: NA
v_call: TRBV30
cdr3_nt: TGTGCCTGGACCCGACAGGGGGCGAACACTGAAGCTTTCTTT
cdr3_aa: CAWTRQGANTEAFF

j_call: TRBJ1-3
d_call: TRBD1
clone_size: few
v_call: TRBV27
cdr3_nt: TGTGCCAGCAGTCCGGACAGGGGAGAGTCTGGAAACACCATATATTTT
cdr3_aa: CASSPDRGESGNTIYF

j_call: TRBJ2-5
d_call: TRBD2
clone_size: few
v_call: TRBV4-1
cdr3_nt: TGCGCCAGCAGCCAAGTCCCTAGCGGGGGGGGAGAGACCCAGTACTTC
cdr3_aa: CASSQVPSGGGETQYF

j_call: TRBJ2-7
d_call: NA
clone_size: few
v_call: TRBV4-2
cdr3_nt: TGTGCCAGCAGCCTCGAGGACGTGCAAGGCTACGAGCAGTACTTC
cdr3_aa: CASSLEDVQGYEQYF

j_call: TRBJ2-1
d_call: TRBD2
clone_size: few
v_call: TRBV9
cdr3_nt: TGTGCCAGCAGCGTAGGGGCGGGGGGACTAGGCGATGAGCAGTTCTTC
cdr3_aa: CASSVGAGGLGDEQFF

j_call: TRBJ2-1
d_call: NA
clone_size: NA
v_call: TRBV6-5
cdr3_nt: TGTGCCAGCAGTGGGGGTTTCGAGCAGTTCTTC
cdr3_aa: CASSGGFEQFF

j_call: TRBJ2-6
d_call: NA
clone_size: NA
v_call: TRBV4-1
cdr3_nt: TGCGCCAGCAGCCAAGAGGGGGTCTCTGGGGCCAACGTCCTGACTTTC
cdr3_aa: CASSQEGVSGANVLTF

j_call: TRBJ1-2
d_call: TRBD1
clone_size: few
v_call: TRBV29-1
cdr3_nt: TGCAGCGTTGAATTAAGGGGGCACTATGGCTACACCTTC
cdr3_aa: CSVELRGHYGYTF

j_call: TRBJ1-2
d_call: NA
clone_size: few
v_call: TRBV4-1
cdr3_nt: TGCGCCAGCAGCCAAGACAGGGGCAACTATGGCTACACCTTC
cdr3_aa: CASSQDRGNYGYTF

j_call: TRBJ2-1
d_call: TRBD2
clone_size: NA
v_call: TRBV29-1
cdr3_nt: TGCAGCGCCTGGGGACTAGCGGAGAACAATGAGCAGTTCTTC
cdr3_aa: CSAWGLAENNEQFF

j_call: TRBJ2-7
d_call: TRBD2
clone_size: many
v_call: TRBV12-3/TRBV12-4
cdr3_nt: TGTGCCAGCAGCCCAAGGTCTAGCGGAAGTTACGAGCAGTACTTC
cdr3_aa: CASSPRSSGSYEQYF

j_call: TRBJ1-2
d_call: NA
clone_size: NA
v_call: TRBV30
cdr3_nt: TGTGCCTGGAGTCCGCTATCGGAGGATGGCTACACCTTC
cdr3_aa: CAWSPLSEDGYTF

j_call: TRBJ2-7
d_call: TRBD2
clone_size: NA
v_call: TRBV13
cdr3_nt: TGTGCCAGCAGCTTCCGACTAGCGGGCTCCTACGAGCAGTACTTC
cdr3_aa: CASSFRLAGSYEQYF

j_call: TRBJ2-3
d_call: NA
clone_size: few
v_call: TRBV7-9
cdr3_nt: TGTGCCAGCAGCTTAGGGGCCCGGGATACGCAGTATTTT
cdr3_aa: CASSLGARDTQYF

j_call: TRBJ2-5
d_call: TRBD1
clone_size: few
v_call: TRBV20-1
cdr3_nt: TGCAGTGCTAGCTTCACAGGGGGCCAAGAGACCCAGTACTTC
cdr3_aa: CSASFTGGQETQYF

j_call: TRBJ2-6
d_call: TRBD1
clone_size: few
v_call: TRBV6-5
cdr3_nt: TGTGCCAGCAGTTACTCGTGGGGTCAGGGGGATCCTGGGGCCAACGTCCTGACTTTC
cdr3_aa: CASSYSWGQGDPGANVLTF

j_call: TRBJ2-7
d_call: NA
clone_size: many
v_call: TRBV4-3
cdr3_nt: TGCGCCAGCAGCCAAGGCACCAGCTCCTACGAGCAGTACTTC
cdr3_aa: CASSQGTSSYEQYF

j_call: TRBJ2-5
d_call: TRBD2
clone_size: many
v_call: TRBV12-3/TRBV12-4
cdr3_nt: TGTGCCAGCACATTCCTAGCGGGAGAGACCCAGTACTTC
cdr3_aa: CASTFLAGETQYF

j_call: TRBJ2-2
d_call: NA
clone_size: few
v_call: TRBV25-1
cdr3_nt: TGTGCCAGCACCGCTTTTACTGGTCGGGGACCGGGAAGTCTGGCCGGGGAGCTGTTTTTT
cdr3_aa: CASTAFTGRGPGSLAGELFF

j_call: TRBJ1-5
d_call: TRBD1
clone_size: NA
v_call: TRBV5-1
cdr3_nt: TGCGCCAGCAGCTTGGGGGACAGGGAGGTTGGCAATCAGCCCCAGCATTTT
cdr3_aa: CASSLGDREVGNQPQHF

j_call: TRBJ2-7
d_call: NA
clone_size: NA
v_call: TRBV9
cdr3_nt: TGTGCCAGCAGCGTAGGGAGGGGTAGCGGTGCTTACGAGCAGTACTTC
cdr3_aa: CASSVGRGSGAYEQYF

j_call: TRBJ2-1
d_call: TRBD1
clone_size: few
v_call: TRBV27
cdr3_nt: TGTGCCAGCAGTTTATATTCGGGACAGGGGGCTAGTGAGCAGTTCTTC
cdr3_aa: CASSLYSGQGASEQFF

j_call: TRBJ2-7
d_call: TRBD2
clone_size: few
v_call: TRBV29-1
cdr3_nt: TGCAGCGTCGTCGGGACTACCTACGAGCAGTACTTC
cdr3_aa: CSVVGTTYEQYF

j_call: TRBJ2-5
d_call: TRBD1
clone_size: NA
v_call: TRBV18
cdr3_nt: TGTGCCAGCTCACCCGGACAGGGAGTAGAGACCCAGTACTTC
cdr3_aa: CASSPGQGVETQYF

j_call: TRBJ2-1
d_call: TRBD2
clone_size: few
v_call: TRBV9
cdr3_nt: TGTGCCAGCAGCCCCATGCGGGGGAATGAGCAGTTCTTC
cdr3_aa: CASSPMRGNEQFF

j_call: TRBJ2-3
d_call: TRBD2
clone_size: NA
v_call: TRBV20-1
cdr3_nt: TGCAGTGCTAGAGATACTAGCGGGCGACTAGATACGCAGTATTTT
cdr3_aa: CSARDTSGRLDTQYF

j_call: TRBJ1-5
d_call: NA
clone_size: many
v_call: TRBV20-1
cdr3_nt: TGCAGTGCTAGAGATGGGAATCAGCCCCAGCATTTT
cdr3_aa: CSARDGNQPQHF

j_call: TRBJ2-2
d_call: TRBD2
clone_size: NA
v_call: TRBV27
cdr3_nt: TGTGCCAGCGCCCCAACAAGGGGACTAGCTGGGGGGGAGCTGTTTTTT
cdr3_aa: CASAPTRGLAGGELFF

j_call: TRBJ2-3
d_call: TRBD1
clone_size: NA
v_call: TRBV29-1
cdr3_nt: TGCAGCGTGGTGGGACAGGGGGTAGCGACAGATACGCAGTATTTT
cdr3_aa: CSVVGQGVATDTQYF

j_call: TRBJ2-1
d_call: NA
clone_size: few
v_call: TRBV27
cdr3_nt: TGTGCCAGCAGTTGGGGGAGCTACAATGAGCAGTTCTTC
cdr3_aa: CASSWGSYNEQFF

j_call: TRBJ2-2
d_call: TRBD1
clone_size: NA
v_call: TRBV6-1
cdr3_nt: TGTGCCAGCAGTGCCTGGGACAGGTCCCAGGAGCTGTTTTTT
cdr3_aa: CASSAWDRSQELFF

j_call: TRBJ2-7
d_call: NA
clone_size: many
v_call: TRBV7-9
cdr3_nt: TGTGCCAGCAGCTTACGAGACTCCTACGAGCAGTACTTC
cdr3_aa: CASSLRDSYEQYF

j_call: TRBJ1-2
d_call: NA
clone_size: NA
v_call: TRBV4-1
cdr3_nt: TGCGCCAGCAGCGGGGTCGGTCAGGATTATGGCTACACCTTC
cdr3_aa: CASSGVGQDYGYTF

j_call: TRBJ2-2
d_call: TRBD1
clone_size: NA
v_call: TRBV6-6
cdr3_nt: TGTGCCAGCAGTGACCCTACAGGGGATAACACCGGGGAGCTGTTTTTT
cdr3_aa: CASSDPTGDNTGELFF

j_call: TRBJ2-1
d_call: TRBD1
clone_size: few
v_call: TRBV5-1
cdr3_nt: TGCGCCAGCAGCCCGGGACAGGGGGGAGAGAACTACAATGAGCAGTTCTTC
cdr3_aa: CASSPGQGGENYNEQFF

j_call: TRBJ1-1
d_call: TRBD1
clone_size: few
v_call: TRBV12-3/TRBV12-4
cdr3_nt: TGTGCCAGCAGTTCCGGGACAGGGGCTGAAGCTTTCTTT
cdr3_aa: CASSSGTGAEAFF

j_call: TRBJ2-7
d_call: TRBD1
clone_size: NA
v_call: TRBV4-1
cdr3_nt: TGCGCCAGCAGCACCCGACAGGGCAGCTACGAGCAGTACTTC
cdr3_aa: CASSTRQGSYEQYF

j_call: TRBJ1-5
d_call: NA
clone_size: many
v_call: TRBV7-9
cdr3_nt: TGTGCCAGCAGCTTGACAGATAGCAATCAGCCCCAGCATTTT
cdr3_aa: CASSLTDSNQPQHF

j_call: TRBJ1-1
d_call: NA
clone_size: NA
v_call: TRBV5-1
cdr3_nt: TGCGCCAGCAGCTTGGGAGCCGGACACGACACTGAAGCTTTCTTT
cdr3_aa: CASSLGAGHDTEAFF

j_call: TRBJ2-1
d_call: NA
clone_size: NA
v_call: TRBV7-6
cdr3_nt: TGTGCCAGCAGCCCACCTAGCGTGAGCTCCTACAATGAGCAGTTCTTC
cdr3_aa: CASSPPSVSSYNEQFF

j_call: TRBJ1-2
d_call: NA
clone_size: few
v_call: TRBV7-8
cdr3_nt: TGTGCCAGCAGCTCCTCGACGAGGCCCATACCCCATGGCTACACCTTC
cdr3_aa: CASSSSTRPIPHGYTF

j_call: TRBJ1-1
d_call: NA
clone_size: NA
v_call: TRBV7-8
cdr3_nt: TGTGCCAGCAGCGATAGAGGGCAGGGTCTACCCGAAGCTTTCTTT
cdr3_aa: CASSDRGQGLPEAFF

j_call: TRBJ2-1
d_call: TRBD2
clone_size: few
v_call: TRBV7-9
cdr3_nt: TGTGCCAGCAGCCCGAGAACTAGCGTCACTTTCAATGAGCAGTTCTTC
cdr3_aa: CASSPRTSVTFNEQFF

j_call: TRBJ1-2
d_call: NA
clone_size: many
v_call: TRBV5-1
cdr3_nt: TGCGCCAGCAGCTTGGAGAGTAACTATGGCTACACCTTC
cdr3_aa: CASSLESNYGYTF

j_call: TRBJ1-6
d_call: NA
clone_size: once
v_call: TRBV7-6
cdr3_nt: TGTGCCAGCAGCTTAAGGGGAAGCTCCTATAATTCACCCCTCCACTTT
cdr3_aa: CASSLRGSSYNSPLHF

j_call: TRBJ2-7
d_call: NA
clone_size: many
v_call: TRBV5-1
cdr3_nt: TGCGCCAGCAGCTTTGGCCTAGCCCCTGGCGAGCAGTACTTC
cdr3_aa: CASSFGLAPGEQYF

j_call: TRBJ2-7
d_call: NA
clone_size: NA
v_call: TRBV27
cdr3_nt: TGTGCCAGCAGTGGCGACAGAGGGCGACCCTACGAGCAGTACTTC
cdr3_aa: CASSGDRGRPYEQYF

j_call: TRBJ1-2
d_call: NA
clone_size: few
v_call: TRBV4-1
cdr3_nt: TGCGCCAGCAGCCACGACTCCGGGATCTATGGCTACACCTTC
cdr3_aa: CASSHDSGIYGYTF

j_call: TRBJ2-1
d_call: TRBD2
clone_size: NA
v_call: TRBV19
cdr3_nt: TGTGCCAGTACTCCGGCGGGAGGGGCCTACAATGAGCAGTTCTTC
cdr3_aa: CASTPAGGAYNEQFF

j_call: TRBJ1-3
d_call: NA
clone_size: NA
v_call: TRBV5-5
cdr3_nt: TGTGCCAGCAGCTTGGTGGGCAATTCTGCGAACACCATATATTTT
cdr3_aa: CASSLVGNSANTIYF

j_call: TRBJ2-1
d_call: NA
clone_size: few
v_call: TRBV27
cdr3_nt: TGTGCCAGCAGTTTACCAGGCTACAATGAGCAGTTCTTC
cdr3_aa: CASSLPGYNEQFF

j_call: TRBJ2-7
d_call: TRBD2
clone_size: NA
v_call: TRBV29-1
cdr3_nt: TGCAGCGTTAATAGCGGGGGAACCTACGAGCAGTACTTC
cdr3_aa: CSVNSGGTYEQYF